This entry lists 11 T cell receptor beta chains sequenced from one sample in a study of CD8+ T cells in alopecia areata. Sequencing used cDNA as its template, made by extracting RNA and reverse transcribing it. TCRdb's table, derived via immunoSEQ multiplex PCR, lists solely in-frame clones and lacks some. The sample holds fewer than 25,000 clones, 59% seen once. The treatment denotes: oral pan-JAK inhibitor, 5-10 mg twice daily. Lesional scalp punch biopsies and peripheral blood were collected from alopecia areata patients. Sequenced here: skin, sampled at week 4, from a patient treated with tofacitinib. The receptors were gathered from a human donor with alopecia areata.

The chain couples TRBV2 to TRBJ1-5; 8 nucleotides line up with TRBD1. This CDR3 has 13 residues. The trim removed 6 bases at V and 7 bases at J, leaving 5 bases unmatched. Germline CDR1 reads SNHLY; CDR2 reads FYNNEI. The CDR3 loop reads CASSDRGYQPQHF. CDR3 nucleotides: TGTGCCAGCAGCGACAGGGGTTACCAGCCCCAGCATTTT.

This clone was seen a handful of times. The DNA for the CDR3 is TGTGCCAGCAGCTTGCTCGACCTTGAAGCTTTCTTT. Protein: CASSLLDLEAFF. This chain joins TRBV5-4 and TRBJ1-1; no firm D call. V was cut by 1 base and J by 7 bases, with 8 bases left in between. The CDR3 spans 12 residues. From germline, CDR1 is SGHNT and CDR2 YYREEE (reference sequence).

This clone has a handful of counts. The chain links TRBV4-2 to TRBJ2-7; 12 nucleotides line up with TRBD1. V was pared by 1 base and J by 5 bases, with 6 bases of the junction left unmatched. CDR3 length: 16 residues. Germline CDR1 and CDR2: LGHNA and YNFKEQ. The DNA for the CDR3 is TGTGCCAGCAGCCAAGGGACCGGGACAGGGGGCCACGAGCAGTACTTC. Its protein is CASSQGTGTGGHEQYF.

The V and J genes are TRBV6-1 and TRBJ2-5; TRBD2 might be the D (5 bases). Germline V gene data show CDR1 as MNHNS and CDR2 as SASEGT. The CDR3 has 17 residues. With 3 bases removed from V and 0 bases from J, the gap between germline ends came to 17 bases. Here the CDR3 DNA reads TGTGCCAGCAGTGAGAGGGCCAGCGGCGGGTACCAAGAGACCCAGTACTTC. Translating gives CASSERASGGYQETQYF.

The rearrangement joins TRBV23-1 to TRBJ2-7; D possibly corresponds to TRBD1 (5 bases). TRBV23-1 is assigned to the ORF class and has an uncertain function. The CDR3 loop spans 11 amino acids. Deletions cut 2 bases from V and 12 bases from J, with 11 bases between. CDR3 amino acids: CASSQGPGRYF. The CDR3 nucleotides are TGCGCCAGCAGTCAAGGGCCAGGGCGGTACTTC.

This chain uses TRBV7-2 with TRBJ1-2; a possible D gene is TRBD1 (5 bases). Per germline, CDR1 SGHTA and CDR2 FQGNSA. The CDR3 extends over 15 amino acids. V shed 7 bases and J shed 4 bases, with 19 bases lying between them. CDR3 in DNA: TGTGCCAGCACTCAGAGCGCGATCCAGGGCTATGGCTACACCTTC. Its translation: CASTQSAIQGYGYTF.

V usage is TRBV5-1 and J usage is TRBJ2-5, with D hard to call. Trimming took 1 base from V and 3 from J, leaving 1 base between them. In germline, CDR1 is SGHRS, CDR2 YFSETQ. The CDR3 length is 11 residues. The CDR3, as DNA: TGCGCCAGCAGCTTGAAAGAGACCCAGTACTTC. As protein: CASSLKETQYF.

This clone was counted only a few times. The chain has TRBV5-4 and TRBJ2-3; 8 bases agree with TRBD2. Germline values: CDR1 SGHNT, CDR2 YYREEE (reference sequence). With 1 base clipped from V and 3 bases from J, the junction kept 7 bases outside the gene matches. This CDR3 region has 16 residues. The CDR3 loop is CASSLRGGGRTDTQYF. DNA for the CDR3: TGTGCCAGCAGCTTGAGGGGCGGGGGGAGGACAGATACGCAGTATTTT.

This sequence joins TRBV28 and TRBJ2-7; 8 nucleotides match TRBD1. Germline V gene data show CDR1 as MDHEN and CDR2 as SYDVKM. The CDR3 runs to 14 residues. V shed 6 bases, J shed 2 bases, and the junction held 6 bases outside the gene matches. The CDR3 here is CASSEDRVPYEQYF. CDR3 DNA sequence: TGTGCCAGCAGCGAGGACAGGGTCCCCTACGAGCAGTACTTC.

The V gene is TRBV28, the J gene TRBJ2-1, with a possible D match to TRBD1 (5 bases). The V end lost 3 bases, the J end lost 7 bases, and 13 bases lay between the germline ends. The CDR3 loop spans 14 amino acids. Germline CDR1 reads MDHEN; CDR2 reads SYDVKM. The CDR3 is CASSLGTGRNEQFF. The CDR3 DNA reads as TGTGCCAGCAGTTTGGGAACAGGCCGGAATGAGCAGTTCTTC. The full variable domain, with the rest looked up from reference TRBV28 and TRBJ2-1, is DVKVTQSSRYLVKRTGEKVFLECVQDMDHENMFWYRQDPGLGLRLIYFSYDVKMKEKGDIPEGYSVSREKKERFSLILESASTNQTSMYLCASSLGTGRNEQFFGPGTRLTVL.

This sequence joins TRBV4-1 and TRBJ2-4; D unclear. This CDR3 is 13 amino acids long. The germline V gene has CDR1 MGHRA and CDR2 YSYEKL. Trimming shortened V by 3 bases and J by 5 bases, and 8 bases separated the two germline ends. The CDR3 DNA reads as TGCGCCAGCAGCCACTACAGCGAAAACATTCAGTACTTC. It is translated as CASSHYSENIQYF.